This T cell receptor (beta chain) came from a study of cytomegalovirus exposure and HLA in healthy donors. Overall study findings and caveats: In a later analysis, HLA-associated TCR beta chains were more clonally expanded than equally common others.

Only a few counts were recorded for this clone. Its antigen remains unidentified. The PCR contained 60 Vbeta and 13 Jbeta primers. Sequenced by immunoSEQ multiplex PCR; TCRdb stores in-frame clones only, minus some. Among some 140,000 clones listed, about 77% were seen once. The trim removed 3 bases at V and 5 bases at J, leaving 9 bases unmatched. CDR1 and CDR2 from the germline V gene are SGHVS and FNYEAQ. The CDR3 length is 16 residues. Sequenced: PBMCs. V usage is TRBV7-6 and J usage is TRBJ1-1, with 10 positions matching TRBD1. This TCR was sampled from a woman aged 40-49 years in good health and CMV-seronegative. The CDR3 DNA is TGTGCCAGCAGCTTCCGGACAGGGGGGAAGGGGACTGAAGCTTTCTTT. Protein product: CASSFRTGGKGTEAFF.